Listed below are T cell receptor beta chains from one sample, sequenced in a study of T cell responses to AZD1222 COVID-19 vaccine. Sequencing was performed with immunoSEQ multiplex PCR; in TCRdb, only in-frame clones are kept and a portion is missing. The repertoire holds 150,000 or so clones, over 80% seen once, with around 3.8% in the top ten. Source: peripheral blood, taken 28 days after the second AZD1222 dose. The receptor set was obtained from an adult who received the AZD1222 COVID-19 vaccine. Each CDR3 is given with its conserved first and last residue. A D gene is named only where the DNA matches it firmly. Rows may omit the clone size; those that give it use once, few, many or a size class.

V gene: TRBV7-6
J gene: TRBJ1-1
clone size: NA
CDR3 length: 15
D gene: TRBD1
CDR3 DNA: TGTGCCAGCAGCTTAGCGCGACAGGGGAGCACTGAAGCTTTCTTT
CDR3 protein: CASSLARQGSTEAFF

V gene: TRBV2
J gene: TRBJ1-6
clone size: NA
CDR3 length: 14
D gene: TRBD1
CDR3 DNA: TGTGCCAGCAGTTTGGACAGGGTTAATTCACCCCTCCACTTT
CDR3 protein: CASSLDRVNSPLHF

V gene: TRBV6-2/TRBV6-3
J gene: TRBJ2-5
clone size: NA
CDR3 length: 15
D gene: NA
CDR3 DNA: TGTGCCAGCAGTGGGGTCACCGGGACTCAAGAGACCCAGTACTTC
CDR3 protein: CASSGVTGTQETQYF

V gene: TRBV18
J gene: TRBJ2-3
clone size: NA
CDR3 length: 12
D gene: NA
CDR3 DNA: TGTGCCAGCTCACCAGGCGCAGATACGCAGTATTTT
CDR3 protein: CASSPGADTQYF

V gene: TRBV5-1
J gene: TRBJ2-2
clone size: once
CDR3 length: 17
D gene: TRBD2
CDR3 DNA: TGCGCCAGCAGCTTGGATGGTGGCGGGAGGGCCGGCGGGGAGCTGTTTTTT
CDR3 protein: CASSLDGGGRAGGELFF

V gene: TRBV16
J gene: TRBJ1-3
clone size: NA
CDR3 length: 15
D gene: NA
CDR3 DNA: TGTGCCAGCAGCCAAATCGGATGGAGCGGAAACACCATATATTTT
CDR3 protein: CASSQIGWSGNTIYF

V gene: TRBV5-6
J gene: TRBJ2-1
clone size: NA
CDR3 length: 16
D gene: NA
CDR3 DNA: TGTGCCAGCAGCTTGTGGAGGGACTGGACCCTGAATGAGCAGTTCTTC
CDR3 protein: CASSLWRDWTLNEQFF

V gene: TRBV29-1
J gene: TRBJ2-6
clone size: NA
CDR3 length: 13
D gene: NA
CDR3 DNA: TGCAGCGTTGGAGTGAATGGGGCCAACGTCCTGACTTTC
CDR3 protein: CSVGVNGANVLTF

V gene: TRBV7-2
J gene: TRBJ2-3
clone size: NA
CDR3 length: 13
D gene: NA
CDR3 DNA: TGTGCCAGCAGCTTAGATGGGATAGATACGCAGTATTTT
CDR3 protein: CASSLDGIDTQYF

V gene: TRBV5-8
J gene: TRBJ2-2
clone size: once
CDR3 length: 13
D gene: TRBD2
CDR3 DNA: TGTGCCAGCGGGACTAGAGGTTTCGGGGAGCTGTTTTTT
CDR3 protein: CASGTRGFGELFF

V gene: TRBV7-2
J gene: TRBJ2-7
clone size: few
CDR3 length: 16
D gene: TRBD2
CDR3 DNA: TGTGCCAGCAGCTCGAGACCGGGACTAGGAGCTATCGAGCAGTACTTC
CDR3 protein: CASSSRPGLGAIEQYF

V gene: TRBV15
J gene: TRBJ2-5
clone size: NA
CDR3 length: 14
D gene: NA
CDR3 DNA: TGTGCCACCAGCAGAGGAGGCCTTGGGGAGACCCAGTACTTC
CDR3 protein: CATSRGGLGETQYF